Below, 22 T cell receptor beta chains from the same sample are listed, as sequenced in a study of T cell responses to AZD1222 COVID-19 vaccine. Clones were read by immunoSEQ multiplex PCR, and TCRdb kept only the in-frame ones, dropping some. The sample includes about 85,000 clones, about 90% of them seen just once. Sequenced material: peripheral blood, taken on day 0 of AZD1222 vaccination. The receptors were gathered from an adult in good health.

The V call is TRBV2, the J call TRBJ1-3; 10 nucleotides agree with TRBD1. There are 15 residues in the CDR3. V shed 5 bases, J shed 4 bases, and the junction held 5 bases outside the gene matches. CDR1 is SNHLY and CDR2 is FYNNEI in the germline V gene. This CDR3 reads CASSSDRGRGNTIYF. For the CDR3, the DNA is TGTGCCAGCAGTTCTGACAGGGGGCGAGGAAACACCATATATTTT.

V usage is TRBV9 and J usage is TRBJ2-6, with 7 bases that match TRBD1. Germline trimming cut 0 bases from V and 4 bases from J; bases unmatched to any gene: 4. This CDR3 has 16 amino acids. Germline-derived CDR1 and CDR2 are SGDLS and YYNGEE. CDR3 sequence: CASSVVTGSGANVLTF. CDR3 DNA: TGTGCCAGCAGCGTAGTGACAGGGTCCGGGGCCAACGTCCTGACTTTC.

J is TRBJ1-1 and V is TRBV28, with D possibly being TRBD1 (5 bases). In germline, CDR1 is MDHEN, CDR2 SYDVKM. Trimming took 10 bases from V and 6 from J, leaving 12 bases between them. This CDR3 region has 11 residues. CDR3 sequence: CATRDFSEAFF. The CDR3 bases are TGTGCCACCCGGGACTTCTCTGAAGCTTTCTTT.

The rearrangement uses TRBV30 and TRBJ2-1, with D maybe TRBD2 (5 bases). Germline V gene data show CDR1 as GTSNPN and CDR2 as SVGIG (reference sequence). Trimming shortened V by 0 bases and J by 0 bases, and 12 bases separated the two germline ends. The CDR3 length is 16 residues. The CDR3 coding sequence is TGTGCCTGGAGTGTACTCCGGAGGAGCTCCTACAATGAGCAGTTCTTC. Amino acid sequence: CAWSVLRRSSYNEQFF.

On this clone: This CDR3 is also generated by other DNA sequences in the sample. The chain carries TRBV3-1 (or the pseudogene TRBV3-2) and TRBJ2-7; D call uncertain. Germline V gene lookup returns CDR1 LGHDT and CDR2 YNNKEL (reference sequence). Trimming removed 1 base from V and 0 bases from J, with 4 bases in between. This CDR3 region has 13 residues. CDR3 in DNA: TGTGCCAGCAGCCAAGGAAGCTCCTACGAGCAGTACTTC. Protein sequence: CASSQGSSYEQYF.

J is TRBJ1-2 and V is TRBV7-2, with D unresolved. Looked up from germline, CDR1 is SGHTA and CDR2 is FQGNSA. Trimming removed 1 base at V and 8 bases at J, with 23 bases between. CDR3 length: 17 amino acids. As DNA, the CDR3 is TGTGCCAGCAGCTTAGTATTTGGTCCCTTCACCCCGGAGGGCTACACCTTC. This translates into CASSLVFGPFTPEGYTF.

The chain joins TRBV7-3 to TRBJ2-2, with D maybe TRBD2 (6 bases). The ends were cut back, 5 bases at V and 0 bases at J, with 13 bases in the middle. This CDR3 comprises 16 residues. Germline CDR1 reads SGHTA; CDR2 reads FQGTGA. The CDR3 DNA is TGTGCCAGCAGCCCCGGATCGGGGGCGAACACCGGGGAGCTGTTTTTT. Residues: CASSPGSGANTGELFF.

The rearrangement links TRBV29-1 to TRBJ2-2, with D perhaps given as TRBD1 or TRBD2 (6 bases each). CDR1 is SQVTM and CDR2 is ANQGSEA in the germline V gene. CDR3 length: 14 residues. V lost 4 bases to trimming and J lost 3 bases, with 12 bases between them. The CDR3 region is CSVVWRGDTGELFF. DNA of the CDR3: TGCAGCGTTGTTTGGAGGGGGGACACCGGGGAGCTGTTTTTT.

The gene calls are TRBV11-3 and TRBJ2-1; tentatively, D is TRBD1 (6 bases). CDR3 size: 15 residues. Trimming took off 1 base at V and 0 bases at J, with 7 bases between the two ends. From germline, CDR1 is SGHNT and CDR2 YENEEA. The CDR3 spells CASSLVTGSYNEQFF. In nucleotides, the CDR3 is TGTGCCAGCAGCTTAGTGACAGGCTCCTACAATGAGCAGTTCTTC.

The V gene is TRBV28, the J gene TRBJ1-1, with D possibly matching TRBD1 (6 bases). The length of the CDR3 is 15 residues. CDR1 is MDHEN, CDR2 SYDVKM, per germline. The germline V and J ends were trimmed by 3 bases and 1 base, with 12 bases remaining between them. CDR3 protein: CASSFDRRSNTEAFF. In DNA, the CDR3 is TGTGCCAGCAGTTTTGACAGGAGATCGAACACTGAAGCTTTCTTT.

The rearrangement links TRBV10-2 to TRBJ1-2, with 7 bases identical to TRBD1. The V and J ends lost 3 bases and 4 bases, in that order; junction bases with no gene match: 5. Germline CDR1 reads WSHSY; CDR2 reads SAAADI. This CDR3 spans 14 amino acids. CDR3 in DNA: TGCGCCAGCAGTGATAAGGGGGCGCTCTATGGCTACACCTTC. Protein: CASSDKGALYGYTF.

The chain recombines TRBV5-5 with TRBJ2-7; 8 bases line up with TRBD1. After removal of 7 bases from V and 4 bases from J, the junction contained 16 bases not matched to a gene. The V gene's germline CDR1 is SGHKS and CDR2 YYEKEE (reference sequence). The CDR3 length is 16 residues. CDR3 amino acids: CASAPEDQGASYEQYF. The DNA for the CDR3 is TGTGCCAGCGCCCCCGAGGATCAGGGGGCTTCATACGAGCAGTACTTC. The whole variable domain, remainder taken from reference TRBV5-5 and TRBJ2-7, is DAGVTQSPTHLIKTRGQQVTLRCSPISGHKSVSWYQQVLGQGPQFIFQYYEKEERGRGNFPDRFSARQFPNYSSELNVNALLLGDSALYLCASAPEDQGASYEQYFGPGTRLTVT.

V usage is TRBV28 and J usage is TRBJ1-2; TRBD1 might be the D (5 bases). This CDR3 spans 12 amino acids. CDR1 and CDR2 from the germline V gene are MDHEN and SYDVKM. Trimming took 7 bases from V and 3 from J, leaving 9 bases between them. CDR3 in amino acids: CASKRGDYGYTF. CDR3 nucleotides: TGTGCCAGCAAAAGAGGGGACTATGGCTACACCTTC.

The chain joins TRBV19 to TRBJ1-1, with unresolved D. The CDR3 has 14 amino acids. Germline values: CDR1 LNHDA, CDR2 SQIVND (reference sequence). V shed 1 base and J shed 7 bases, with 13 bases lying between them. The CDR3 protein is CASSIALGIGEAFF. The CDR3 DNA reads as TGTGCCAGTAGTATAGCGCTGGGGATCGGTGAAGCTTTCTTT.

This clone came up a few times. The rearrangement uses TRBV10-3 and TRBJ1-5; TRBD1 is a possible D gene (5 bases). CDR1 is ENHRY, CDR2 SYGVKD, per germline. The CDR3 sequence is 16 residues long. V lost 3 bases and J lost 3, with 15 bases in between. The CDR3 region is CAISEGTYPNNQPQHF. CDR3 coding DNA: TGTGCCATCAGTGAAGGGACCTACCCCAACAATCAGCCCCAGCATTTT.

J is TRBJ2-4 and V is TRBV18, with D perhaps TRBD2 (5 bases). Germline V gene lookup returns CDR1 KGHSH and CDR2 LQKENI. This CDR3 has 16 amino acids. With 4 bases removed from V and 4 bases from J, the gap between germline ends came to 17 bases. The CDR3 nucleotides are TGTGCCAGCTCACTTTCGACGGGTGGAGGTAAAAACATTCAGTACTTC. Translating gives CASSLSTGGGKNIQYF.

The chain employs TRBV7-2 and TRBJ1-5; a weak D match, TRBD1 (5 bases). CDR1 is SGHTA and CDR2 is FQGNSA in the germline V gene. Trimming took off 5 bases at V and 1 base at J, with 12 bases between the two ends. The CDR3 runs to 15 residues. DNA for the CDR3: TGTGCCAGCAGCCCGGGGGGAGTCAGCAATCAGCCCCAGCATTTT. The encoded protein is CASSPGGVSNQPQHF.

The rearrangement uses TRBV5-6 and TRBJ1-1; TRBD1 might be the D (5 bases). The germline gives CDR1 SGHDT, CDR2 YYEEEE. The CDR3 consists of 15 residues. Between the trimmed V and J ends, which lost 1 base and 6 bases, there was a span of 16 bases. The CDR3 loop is CASSLYGGGRAEAFF. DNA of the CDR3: TGTGCCAGCAGCTTGTATGGGGGAGGACGGGCTGAAGCTTTCTTT.

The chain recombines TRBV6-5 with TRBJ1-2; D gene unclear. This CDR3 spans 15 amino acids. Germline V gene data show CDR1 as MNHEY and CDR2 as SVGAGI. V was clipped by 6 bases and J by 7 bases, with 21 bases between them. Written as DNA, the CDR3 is TGTGCCAGCAGCCTACACCCTGAGGGAAATGCTGGCTACACCTTC. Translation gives CASSLHPEGNAGYTF.

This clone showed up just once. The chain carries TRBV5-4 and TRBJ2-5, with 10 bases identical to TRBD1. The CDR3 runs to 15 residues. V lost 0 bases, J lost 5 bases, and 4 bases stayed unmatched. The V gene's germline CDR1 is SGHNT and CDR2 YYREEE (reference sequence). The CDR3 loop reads CASSLGGQGPETQYF. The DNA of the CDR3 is TGTGCCAGCAGCTTGGGGGGACAGGGGCCGGAGACCCAGTACTTC.

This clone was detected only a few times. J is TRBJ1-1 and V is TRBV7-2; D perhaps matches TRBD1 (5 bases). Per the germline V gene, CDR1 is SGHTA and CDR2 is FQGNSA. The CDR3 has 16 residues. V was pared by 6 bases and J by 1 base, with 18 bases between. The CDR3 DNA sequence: TGTGCCAGCAGTCCACGGGCCCCGGGGACGAACACTGAAGCTTTCTTT. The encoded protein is CASSPRAPGTNTEAFF.

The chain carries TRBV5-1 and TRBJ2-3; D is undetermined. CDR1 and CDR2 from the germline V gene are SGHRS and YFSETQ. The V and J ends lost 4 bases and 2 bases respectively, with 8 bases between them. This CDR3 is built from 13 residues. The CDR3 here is CASSHSFTDTQYF. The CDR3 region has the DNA TGCGCCAGCAGCCACTCGTTCACAGATACGCAGTATTTT.